This TCR beta chain comes out of a study of blood T cells in healthy people across ages. Study-wide results and caveats: Among long-lived donors, naive CD4+ cells were more numerous and diversity higher than in aged donors.

PCR was performed a second time for roughly 7 to 12 cycles using a sample-barcoded 5' primer and a J-beta primer mix. A template-switch adaptor that had 12 random nucleotides put a tag on each cDNA molecule. TCRdb used MiXCR to reprocess the 5' RACE reads, holding one entry per CDR3 protein. Among about 1 million distinct CDR3 sequences listed, about 23% were seen once. V lost 9 bases to trimming and J lost 14 bases, with 19 bases between them. The CDR3 length is 11 residues. This clonotype turned up a few times. What it recognizes is unknown. This sample also belongs to another study, concerning T cells of mothers and their children.

The rearrangement uses TRBV12-3 or TRBV12-4 and TRBJ1-1; D remains unclear. The sample was blood. The receptor comes from a girl aged 2-10 years in good health. For the CDR3, the DNA is TGTGCCAGTGTCTTAAACACTGGAGCCTTCTTT. It translates to CASVLNTGAFF.